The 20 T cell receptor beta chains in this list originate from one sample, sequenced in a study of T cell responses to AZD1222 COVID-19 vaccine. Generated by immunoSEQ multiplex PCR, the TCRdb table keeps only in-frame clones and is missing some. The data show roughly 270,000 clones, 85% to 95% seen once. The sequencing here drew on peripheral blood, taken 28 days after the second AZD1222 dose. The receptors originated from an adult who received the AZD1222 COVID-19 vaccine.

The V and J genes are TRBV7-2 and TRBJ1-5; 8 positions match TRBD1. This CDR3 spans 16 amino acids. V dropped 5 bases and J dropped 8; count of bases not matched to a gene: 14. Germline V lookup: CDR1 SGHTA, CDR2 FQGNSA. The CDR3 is CASSPVGQGALEPQHF. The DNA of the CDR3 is TGTGCCAGCAGCCCGGTGGGGCAGGGGGCTTTGGAGCCCCAGCATTTT.

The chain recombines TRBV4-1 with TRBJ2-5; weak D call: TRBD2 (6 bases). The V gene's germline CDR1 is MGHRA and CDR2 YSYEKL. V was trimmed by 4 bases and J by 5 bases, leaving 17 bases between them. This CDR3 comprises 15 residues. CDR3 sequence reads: CASSPFPGAGETQYF. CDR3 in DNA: TGCGCCAGCAGCCCGTTCCCGGGAGCAGGGGAGACCCAGTACTTC.

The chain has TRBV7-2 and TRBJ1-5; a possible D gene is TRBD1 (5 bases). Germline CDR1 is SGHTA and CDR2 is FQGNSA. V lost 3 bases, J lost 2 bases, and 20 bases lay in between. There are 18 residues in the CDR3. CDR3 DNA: TGTGCCAGCAGCTTCGCGTCAGCCAGGGTAGGGGGCAATCAGCCCCAGCATTTT. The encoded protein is CASSFASARVGGNQPQHF.

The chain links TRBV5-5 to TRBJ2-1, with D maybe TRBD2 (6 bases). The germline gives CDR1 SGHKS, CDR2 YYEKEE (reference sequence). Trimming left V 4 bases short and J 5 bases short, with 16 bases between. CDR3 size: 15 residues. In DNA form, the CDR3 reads TGTGCCAGCAGCCACGGGGCGGGGAGTAACAATGAGCAGTTCTTC. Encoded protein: CASSHGAGSNNEQFF. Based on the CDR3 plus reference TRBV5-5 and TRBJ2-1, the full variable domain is DAGVTQSPTHLIKTRGQQVTLRCSPISGHKSVSWYQQVLGQGPQFIFQYYEKEERGRGNFPDRFSARQFPNYSSELNVNALLLGDSALYLCASSHGAGSNNEQFFGPGTRLTVL.

The CDR3 nucleotides read TGTGCCAGCTCACCACGAGGATCCCCAGATACGCAGTATTTT. Amino acid sequence: CASSPRGSPDTQYF. This chain connects TRBV18 to TRBJ2-3; D unresolved. Germline V gene sequence: CDR1 KGHSH, CDR2 LQKENI. The germline V and J ends were trimmed by 1 base and 4 bases, with 9 bases remaining between them. The CDR3 sequence is 14 residues long.

CDR3 coding DNA: TGTGCCAGCAGTTTAAGGGGTCTCGAGCAGTACTTC. It is translated as CASSLRGLEQYF. The chain links TRBV28 to TRBJ2-7, with D perhaps matching TRBD1 (5 bases). From germline, CDR1 is MDHEN and CDR2 SYDVKM. CDR3 length: 12 amino acids. V gave up 2 bases and J gave up 6 bases, with 8 bases separating them.

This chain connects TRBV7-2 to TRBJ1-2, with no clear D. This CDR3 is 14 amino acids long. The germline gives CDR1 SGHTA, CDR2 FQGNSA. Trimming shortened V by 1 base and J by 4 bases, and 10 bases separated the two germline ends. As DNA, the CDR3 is TGTGCCAGCAGCTTAGAAGCGGGGTTCTATGGCTACACCTTC. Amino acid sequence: CASSLEAGFYGYTF.

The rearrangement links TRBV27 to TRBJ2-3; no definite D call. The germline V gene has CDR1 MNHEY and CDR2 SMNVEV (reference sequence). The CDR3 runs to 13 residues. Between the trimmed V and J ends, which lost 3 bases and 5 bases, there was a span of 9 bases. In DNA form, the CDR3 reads TGTGCCAGCAGTTTCGGACCACTAGATACGCAGTATTTT. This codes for CASSFGPLDTQYF.

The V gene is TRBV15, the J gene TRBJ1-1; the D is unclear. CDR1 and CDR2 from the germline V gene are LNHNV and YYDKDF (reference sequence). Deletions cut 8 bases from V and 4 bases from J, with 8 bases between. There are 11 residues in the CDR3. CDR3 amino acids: CATGSATEAFF. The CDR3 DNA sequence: TGTGCCACCGGGTCGGCCACTGAAGCTTTCTTT.

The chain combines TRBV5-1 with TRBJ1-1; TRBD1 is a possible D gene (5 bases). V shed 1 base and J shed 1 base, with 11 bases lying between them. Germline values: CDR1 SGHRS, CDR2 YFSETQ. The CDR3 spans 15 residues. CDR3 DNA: TGCGCCAGCAGCTTGACACGACAGAAGAACACTGAAGCTTTCTTT. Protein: CASSLTRQKNTEAFF.

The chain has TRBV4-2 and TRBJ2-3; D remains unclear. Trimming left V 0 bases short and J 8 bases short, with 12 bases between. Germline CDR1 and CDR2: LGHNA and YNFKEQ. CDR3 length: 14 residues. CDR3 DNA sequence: TGTGCCAGCAGCCAAGAGTATGGAGACACTACGCAGTATTTT. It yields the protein CASSQEYGDTTQYF.

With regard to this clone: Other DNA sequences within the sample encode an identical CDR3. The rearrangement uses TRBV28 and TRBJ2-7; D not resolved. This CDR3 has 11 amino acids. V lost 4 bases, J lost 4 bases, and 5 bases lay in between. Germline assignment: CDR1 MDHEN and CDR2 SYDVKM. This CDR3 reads CASSSPYEQYF. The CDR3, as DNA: TGTGCCAGCAGTTCTCCGTACGAGCAGTACTTC.

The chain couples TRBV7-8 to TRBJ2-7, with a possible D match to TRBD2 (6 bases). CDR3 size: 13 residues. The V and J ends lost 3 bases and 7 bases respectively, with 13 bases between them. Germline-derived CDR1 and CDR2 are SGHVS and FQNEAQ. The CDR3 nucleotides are TGTGCCAGCAGCTTGGGGAGGCCTCGGGAGCAGTACTTC. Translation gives CASSLGRPREQYF.

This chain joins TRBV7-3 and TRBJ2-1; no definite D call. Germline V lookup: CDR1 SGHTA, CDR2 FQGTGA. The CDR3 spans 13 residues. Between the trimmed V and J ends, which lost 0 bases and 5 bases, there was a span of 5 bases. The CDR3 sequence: CASSLTVDNEQFF. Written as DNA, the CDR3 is TGTGCCAGCAGCTTAACGGTCGACAATGAGCAGTTCTTC. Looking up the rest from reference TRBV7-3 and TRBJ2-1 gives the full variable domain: GAGVSQTPSNKVTEKGKYVELRCDPISGHTALYWYRQSLGQGPEFLIYFQGTGAADDSGLPNDRFFAVRPEGSVSTLKIQRTERGDSAVYLCASSLTVDNEQFFGPGTRLTVL.

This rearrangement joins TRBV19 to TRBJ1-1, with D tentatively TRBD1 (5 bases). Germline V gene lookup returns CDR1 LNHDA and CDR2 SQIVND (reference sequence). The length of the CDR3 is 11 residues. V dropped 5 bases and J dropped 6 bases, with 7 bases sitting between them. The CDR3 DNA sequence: TGTGCCAGTAGTGCGGGGCCTGAAGCTTTCTTT. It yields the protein CASSAGPEAFF. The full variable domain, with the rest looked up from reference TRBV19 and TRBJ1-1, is DGGITQSPKYLFRKEGQNVTLSCEQNLNHDAMYWYRQDPGQGLRLIYYSQIVNDFQKGDIAEGYSVSREKKESFPLTVTSAQKNPTAFYLCASSAGPEAFFGQGTRLTVV.

The CDR3 sequence: CASSVESGMNTGELFF. The CDR3 coding sequence is TGTGCCAGCAGCGTAGAGTCCGGAATGAACACCGGGGAGCTGTTTTTT. The chain uses TRBV9 and TRBJ2-2; D remains ambiguous. Germline CDR1 reads SGDLS; CDR2 reads YYNGEE. Trimming left V 0 bases short and J 1 base short, with 10 bases between. There are 16 residues in the CDR3.

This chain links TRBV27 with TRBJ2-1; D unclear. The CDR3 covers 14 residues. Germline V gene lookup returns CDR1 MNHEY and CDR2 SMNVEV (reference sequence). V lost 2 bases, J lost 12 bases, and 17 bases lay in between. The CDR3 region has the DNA TGTGCCAGCAGTTTAAGGGCCGGCGGCTTCGGGCAGTTCTTC. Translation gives CASSLRAGGFGQFF.

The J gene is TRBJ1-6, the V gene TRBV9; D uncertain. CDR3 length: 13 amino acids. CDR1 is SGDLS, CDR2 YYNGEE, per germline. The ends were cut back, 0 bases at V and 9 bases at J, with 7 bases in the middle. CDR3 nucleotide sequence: TGTGCCAGCAGCGTAGAGGGTAGTTCACCCCTCCACTTT. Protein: CASSVEGSSPLHF.

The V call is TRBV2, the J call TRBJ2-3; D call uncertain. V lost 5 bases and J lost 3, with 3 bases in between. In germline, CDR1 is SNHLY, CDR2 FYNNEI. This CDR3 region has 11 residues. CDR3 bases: TGTGCCAGCAGTCTTACAGATACGCAGTATTTT. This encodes CASSLTDTQYF.

The CDR3 here is CASSRRPMGGTVNEKLFF. DNA for the CDR3: TGTGCCAGCAGCCGACGTCCTATGGGGGGGACGGTCAATGAAAAACTGTTTTTT. V usage is TRBV2 and J usage is TRBJ1-4; weak D call: TRBD1 (5 bases). This CDR3 region has 18 residues. The V end was cut by 6 bases, the J end by 5 bases, with 25 bases between. Germline CDR1 SNHLY, CDR2 FYNNEI.